Listed below are T cell receptor beta chains from one sample, sequenced in a study of control samples from healthy donors and cancer patients. Repertoires were generated with immunoSEQ multiplex PCR, while TCRdb's copy carries only in-frame clones and drops some. The sample carries about 140,000 clones, under 95% recorded once. Sequenced sample: blood. The receptors originated from a man in his forties in good health. Each CDR3 is given with its conserved first and last residue. Each record gives: D gene, J gene, V gene, CDR3 DNA, CDR3 protein. D genes are given only for firm matches.

D: NA; J: TRBJ1-6; V: TRBV7-9; DNA: TGTGCCAGCGCTGAACAGCCGAGCTCCTATAATTCACCCCTCCACTTT; CDR3: CASAEQPSSYNSPLHF
D: NA; J: TRBJ1-6; V: TRBV25-1; DNA: TGTGCCAGCAGTCTAACAGGCGTTAATTCACCCCTCCACTTT; CDR3: CASSLTGVNSPLHF
D: NA; J: TRBJ2-5; V: TRBV29-1; DNA: TGCAGCGTGGGGTTTGGGTCAGAGACCCAGTACTTC; CDR3: CSVGFGSETQYF
D: NA; J: TRBJ1-1; V: TRBV14; DNA: TGTGCCAGCAACCAAACTGGGGGGGCCCCCGCGGACACTGAAGCTTTCTTT; CDR3: CASNQTGGAPADTEAFF
D: NA; J: TRBJ1-5; V: TRBV5-1; DNA: TGCGCCAGCAGTTTACCTCGACGCCTGGTCAGCAATCAGCCCCAGCATTTT; CDR3: CASSLPRRLVSNQPQHF
D: NA; J: TRBJ2-7; V: TRBV29-1; DNA: TGCAGCGTCGTTCGGAGGAACGAGCAGTACTTC; CDR3: CSVVRRNEQYF
D: TRBD1; J: TRBJ1-2; V: TRBV9; DNA: TGTGCCAGCAGCATGCAACAGGGGGCACGGTATGGCTACACCTTC; CDR3: CASSMQQGARYGYTF
D: TRBD1; J: TRBJ2-7; V: TRBV6-6; DNA: TGTGCCAGCAGCTCCGGGACAGGGGGCGATGAGCAGTACTTC; CDR3: CASSSGTGGDEQYF
D: NA; J: TRBJ1-1; V: TRBV5-6; DNA: TGTGCCAGCACCTTCAATCCGGGCACTGAAGCTTTCTTT; CDR3: CASTFNPGTEAFF
D: NA; J: TRBJ2-5; V: TRBV11-2; DNA: TGTGCCAGCTCGAGGGGACAAGAGACCCAGTACTTC; CDR3: CASSRGQETQYF
D: NA; J: TRBJ2-2; V: TRBV10-2; DNA: TGCGCCAGCACCTCGGACAGAAAAATCACCGGGGAGCTGTTTTTT; CDR3: CASTSDRKITGELFF
D: NA; J: TRBJ1-2; V: TRBV5-5; DNA: TGTGCCAGCAGCTTGCGCCGGGAGGGCCTCTATGGCTACACCTTC; CDR3: CASSLRREGLYGYTF
D: NA; J: TRBJ1-5; V: TRBV28; DNA: TGTGCCAGCAGTTTCGGTGTCAGAACACTAAATCAGCCCCAGCATTTT; CDR3: CASSFGVRTLNQPQHF
D: TRBD1; J: TRBJ2-7; V: TRBV27; DNA: TGTGCCAGCAGTCCAACAGGGGTCGAGCAGTACTTC; CDR3: CASSPTGVEQYF
D: NA; J: TRBJ2-1; V: TRBV6-6; DNA: TGTGCCAGCAGTTATCAGGCTCGGGACAATGAGCAGTTCTTC; CDR3: CASSYQARDNEQFF
D: NA; J: TRBJ2-3; V: TRBV5-1; DNA: TGCGCCAGCAGCTACGGACAGATTAGCACAGATACGCAGTATTTT; CDR3: CASSYGQISTDTQYF
D: TRBD2; J: TRBJ2-7; V: TRBV5-1; DNA: TGCGCCAGCAGATACCGACTAGCGGGGATCTACGAGCAGTACTTC; CDR3: CASRYRLAGIYEQYF
D: NA; J: TRBJ2-3; V: TRBV28; DNA: TGTGCCAGCAGGGACGGAGGGAACACAGATACGCAGTATTTT; CDR3: CASRDGGNTDTQYF
D: NA; J: TRBJ1-1; V: TRBV12-3/TRBV12-4; DNA: TGTGCCAGCAGTTTAGGTCAGCTAGTTGAAGCTTTCTTT; CDR3: CASSLGQLVEAFF
D: TRBD1; J: TRBJ2-1; V: TRBV19; DNA: TGTGCCAGTAGTACGGGACAGGGTACCTACAATGAGCAGTTCTTC; CDR3: CASSTGQGTYNEQFF